Each of the 21 T cell receptor beta chains below was sequenced from the same sample in a study of CD8 T cells in ankylosing spondylitis. From the 5' RACE reads, TCRdb called clonotypes with MiXCR, one entry per CDR3 protein. Among around 300,000 distinct CDR3 sequences listed, roughly 15% were seen once. The specimen was blood, either unsorted or a sorted T cell fraction (not recorded which). Receptor source: a male donor with ankylosing spondylitis or in good health (not recorded which).

This chain uses TRBV10-3 with TRBJ2-1, with 8 positions matching TRBD1. The CDR3 runs to 14 residues. Germline assignment: CDR1 ENHRY and CDR2 SYGVKD. V lost 4 bases and J lost 7; bases outside the gene matches: 6. CDR3 sequence reads: CAISGQGLRNEQFF. CDR3 DNA sequence: TGTGCCATCAGTGGACAGGGGTTAAGAAATGAGCAGTTCTTC.

This clonotype was recorded a few times. V gene TRBV19 combines with J gene TRBJ2-4; 11 bases line up with TRBD1. Germline CDR1 is LNHDA and CDR2 is SQIVND (reference sequence). V was pared by 1 base and J by 8 bases, with 4 bases of the junction left unmatched. The CDR3 consists of 15 residues. CDR3 protein: CASSIGTGGFDIQYF. The CDR3 DNA sequence: TGTGCCAGTAGTATAGGGACAGGGGGCTTTGACATTCAGTACTTC.

This chain joins TRBV2 and TRBJ1-5; no firm D call. V shed 3 bases and J shed 3 bases, with 6 bases lying between them. Germline V CDR1 and CDR2: SNHLY, FYNNEI. The CDR3 sequence is 13 residues long. DNA of the CDR3: TGTGCCAGCAGTGACGGGGACAATCAGCCCCAGCATTTT. It codes for CASSDGDNQPQHF.

CDR3 sequence: CASSDRGSEETQYF. DNA of the CDR3: TGCGCCAGCAGCGACAGGGGGTCGGAAGAGACCCAGTACTTC. The V call is TRBV5-1, the J call TRBJ2-5; 9 positions match TRBD1. The V gene's germline CDR1 is SGHRS and CDR2 YFSETQ. Trimming cost V 4 bases and J 3 bases; bases outside gene matches: 4. The CDR3 loop spans 14 amino acids.

The rearrangement uses TRBV6-1 and TRBJ2-5; TRBD2 agrees at 15 bases. Germline V lookup: CDR1 MNHNS, CDR2 SASEGT. The length of the CDR3 is 16 residues. The V and J ends lost 6 bases and 2 bases, in that order; junction bases with no gene match: 4. The CDR3 nucleotides are TGTGCCAGCAGGGGAGGGACTAGCGGGGGGCAAGAGACCCAGTACTTC. The encoded protein is CASRGGTSGGQETQYF.

This clonotype was observed a few times. V and J are TRBV3-1 and TRBJ1-2; D not certain. Germline-derived CDR1 and CDR2 are LGHDT and YNNKEL (reference sequence). The CDR3 runs 12 residues. Trimming removed 1 base at V and 5 bases at J, with 5 bases between. The DNA for the CDR3 is TGTGCCAGCAGCCAAGGACTATATGGCTACACCTTC. Its translation is CASSQGLYGYTF.

This clonotype was seen at least ten times. The chain uses TRBV12-3 or TRBV12-4 and TRBJ1-1; 11 bases are shared with TRBD1. The trim removed 3 bases at V and 9 bases at J, leaving 6 bases unmatched. The CDR3 has 14 amino acids. The CDR3 nucleotides read TGTGCCAGCAGTTTTGGGGACAGGGGGGCCCAAGCTTTCTTT. Amino acids: CASSFGDRGAQAFF.

The table lists this clonotype with a few counts. This chain joins TRBV9 and TRBJ1-3; no definite D call. Germline CDR1 and CDR2: SGDLS and YYNGEE. V gave up 5 bases and J gave up 1 base, with 13 bases separating them. This CDR3 is 15 amino acids long. The CDR3 DNA sequence: TGTGCCAGCAGTGAGACGGATTCTTCTGGAAACACCATATATTTT. Protein sequence: CASSETDSSGNTIYF.

DNA of the CDR3: TGTGCCAGCAGCCAGCTTTCGGGGGGGGCCACTGAAGCTTTCTTT. This codes for CASSQLSGGATEAFF. The chain combines TRBV3-1 with TRBJ1-1, with TRBD1 as a possible D gene (6 bases). Germline-derived CDR1 and CDR2 are LGHDT and YNNKEL (reference sequence). The CDR3 runs to 15 residues. V was pared by 3 bases and J by 4 bases, with 15 bases between. Filled out from reference TRBV3-1 and TRBJ1-1, the complete variable domain reads DTAVSQTPKYLVTQMGNDKSIKCEQNLGHDTMYWYKQDSKKFLKIMFSYNNKELIINETVPNRFSPKSPDKAHLNLHINSLELGDSAVYFCASSQLSGGATEAFFGQGTRLTVV.

This clonotype has only a few counts. V gene TRBV6-2 or TRBV6-3 combines with J gene TRBJ2-2; D ambiguous. The CDR3 is made up of 16 amino acids. Trimming took 5 bases from V and 0 from J, leaving 13 bases between them. Germline V gene data show CDR1 as MNHEY and CDR2 as SVGEGT. CDR3 sequence (DNA): TGTGCCAGCAGTAAACCGCTGATATCGAACACCGGGGAGCTGTTTTTT. Translated, it gives CASSKPLISNTGELFF.

This clonotype was counted ten times or more. V and J are TRBV10-3 and TRBJ1-2; TRBD1 is a possible D gene (6 bases). This CDR3 spans 13 amino acids. Between the trimmed V and J ends, which lost 9 bases and 5 bases, there was a span of 16 bases. From germline, CDR1 is ENHRY and CDR2 SYGVKD. The CDR3 nucleotides are TGTGCCATTAGCAACAGGGACGGTTATGGCTACACCTTC. This gives the protein CAISNRDGYGYTF.

This clonotype has only a few counts. The chain links TRBV20-1 to TRBJ2-1; D is possibly TRBD2 (5 bases). Germline CDR1 DFQATT, CDR2 SNEGSKA (reference sequence). Trimming shortened V by 8 bases and J by 2 bases, and 10 bases separated the two germline ends. The CDR3 extends over 12 amino acids. The CDR3 protein is CSPEGTYNEQFF. DNA of the CDR3: TGCAGTCCAGAGGGCACCTACAATGAGCAGTTCTTC.

The rearrangement links TRBV20-1 to TRBJ2-1; either TRBD1 or TRBD2 may supply D (5 bases each). The CDR3 spans 15 residues. CDR1 DFQATT and CDR2 SNEGSKA come from the germline V gene (reference sequence). V lost 3 bases to trimming and J lost 0 bases, with 12 bases between them. The CDR3 DNA is TGCAGTGCTAGCCGCCCGGGGACCTCCTACAATGAGCAGTTCTTC. Protein sequence: CSASRPGTSYNEQFF.

The V call is TRBV18, the J call TRBJ2-5, with D maybe TRBD2 (6 bases). Germline CDR1 KGHSH, CDR2 LQKENI. V lost 3 bases, J lost 3 bases, and 14 bases lay in between. This CDR3 spans 15 amino acids. The CDR3 DNA reads TGTGCCAGCTCACCCCTTGGAGGGTCGAAAGAGACCCAGTACTTC. Residues: CASSPLGGSKETQYF.

This clonotype has only a few counts. This chain connects TRBV4-2 to TRBJ2-5; D is unresolved. CDR3 size: 13 residues. The germline V gene encodes CDR1 LGHNA and CDR2 YNFKEQ. Between the trimmed V and J ends, which lost 4 bases and 5 bases, there was a span of 11 bases. DNA of the CDR3: TGTGCCAGCAGCCCTTTAGGGAAGGAGACCCAGTACTTC. Translation: CASSPLGKETQYF.

This clonotype has only a few counts. J is TRBJ2-1 and V is TRBV12-3 or TRBV12-4; 13 nucleotides align to TRBD2. With V trimmed by 3 bases and J by 5 bases, 19 bases remained unmatched. The CDR3 is 21 amino acids. CDR3 sequence: CASSLDRARFGLAGADNEQFF. In DNA, the CDR3 is TGTGCCAGCAGTTTGGACAGAGCCCGATTTGGACTAGCGGGAGCTGACAATGAGCAGTTCTTC.

The chain uses TRBV7-2 and TRBJ1-4; D might be TRBD1 (5 bases). The length of the CDR3 is 13 residues. The germline CDR1 and CDR2 sequences are SGHTA and FQGNSA. V was shortened by 5 bases and J by 8 bases, with 12 bases between the two germline ends. The CDR3 loop reads CASSQRGGEKLFF. CDR3 coding DNA: TGTGCCAGCAGCCAACGGGGCGGGGAAAAACTGTTTTTT.

The chain employs TRBV20-1 and TRBJ2-1; 8 nucleotides align to TRBD2. The CDR3 is 13 amino acids. J was trimmed by 7 bases and V by 2 bases; bases with no gene match: 4. Looked up from germline, CDR1 is DFQATT and CDR2 is SNEGSKA (reference sequence). CDR3: CSARRAGGNEQFF. The CDR3 DNA reads TGCAGTGCTAGAAGGGCGGGGGGTAATGAGCAGTTCTTC.

This clonotype was detected many times. The chain joins TRBV11-3 to TRBJ2-1, with D uncertain. From germline, CDR1 is SGHNT and CDR2 YENEEA. V lost 7 bases to trimming and J lost 9 bases, with 10 bases between them. The CDR3 is made up of 11 amino acids. CDR3 residues: CASTPGGEQFF. The DNA of the CDR3 is TGTGCCAGCACCCCGGGTGGTGAGCAGTTCTTC.

The V call is TRBV6-1, the J call TRBJ2-2, with a tentative D call TRBD1 (5 bases). The CDR3 consists of 16 residues. The V end was cut by 0 bases, the J end by 2 bases, with 10 bases between. Germline CDR1 MNHNS, CDR2 SASEGT. Here the CDR3 DNA reads TGTGCCAGCAGTGAAGCGGAAGGGGCTAACACCGGGGAGCTGTTTTTT. This sequence encodes CASSEAEGANTGELFF.

The chain carries TRBV5-1 and TRBJ2-1; 8 bases match TRBD2. CDR1 and CDR2 (germline): SGHRS, YFSETQ. CDR3 length equals 14 residues. J was trimmed by 7 bases and V by 3 bases; bases with no gene match: 6. CDR3 nucleotides: TGCGCCAGCAGCTCGGGACTAGGAGCGAATGAGCAGTTCTTC. It codes for CASSSGLGANEQFF.